Each of the 2 T cell receptor beta chains below was sequenced from the same sample in a study of shared clonotypes between healthy human individuals. The method was immunoSEQ multiplex PCR; TCRdb's version includes in-frame clones alone and lacks a portion of them. This sample has roughly 2,000,000 clones, with around 93% found just once. Terminally differentiated effector memory CD45RA+ cells were excluded by CCR7 positive selection of CD45RO-negative cells. Sequenced: naive CD8+ T cells from PBMCs. These receptors were taken from a man younger than 30 in good health. Some clones in this sample may be carry-over from other donors' samples.

The chain's CDR3 is CSVEDFARGDYEQYF. The DNA for the CDR3 is TGCAGCGTTGAAGACTTTGCGCGGGGAGACTACGAGCAGTACTTC. J is TRBJ2-7 and V is TRBV29-1, with D perhaps TRBD2 (6 bases). The length of the CDR3 is 15 residues. Germline assignment: CDR1 SQVTM and CDR2 ANQGSEA. V gave up 0 bases and J gave up 3 bases, with 15 bases separating them.

Concerning this clone: The sample holds other DNA sequences that translate to the same CDR3. The genes are TRBV27 and TRBJ2-1; 12 bases fit TRBD2. J lost 6 bases, V lost 5 bases, and 5 bases had no gene match. The CDR3 loop spans 15 amino acids. Per germline, CDR1 MNHEY and CDR2 SMNVEV (reference sequence). CDR3 protein: CASSPGTSGSNEQFF. For the CDR3, the DNA is TGTGCCAGCAGTCCTGGGACTAGCGGGTCCAATGAGCAGTTCTTC.